Following are 14 T cell receptor beta chains from one sample sequenced in a study of T cells in localized non-small cell lung cancer. Here immunoSEQ multiplex PCR was the method, and the copy in TCRdb shows in-frame clones only, minus some. Among approximately 41,000 clones listed, about 88% were seen once. The sequenced sample was peripheral blood, obtained before any cancer treatment. The receptors originated from a woman aged 18-50 years with stage III lung adenocarcinoma.

This chain links TRBV13 with TRBJ2-6, with D tentatively TRBD1 (6 bases). V was trimmed by 7 bases and J by 0 bases, leaving 22 bases between them. The CDR3 is 19 residues long. Germline CDR1 reads PRHDT; CDR2 reads FYEKMQ (reference sequence). CDR3 residues: CASTRMTGTWSSGANVLTF. DNA of the CDR3: TGTGCCAGCACCAGGATGACCGGGACATGGAGCTCTGGGGCCAACGTCCTGACTTTC.

V usage is TRBV27 and J usage is TRBJ2-6, with D unresolved. CDR3 length equals 16 residues. The germline V gene has CDR1 MNHEY and CDR2 SMNVEV (reference sequence). Trimming shortened V by 2 bases and J by 4 bases, and 12 bases separated the two germline ends. The CDR3 DNA reads TGTGCCAGCAGTTTAGGCGCCTCTCTCGGGGCCAACGTCCTGACTTTC. Translation gives CASSLGASLGANVLTF.

The V call is TRBV29-1, the J call TRBJ2-7, with D maybe TRBD1 (5 bases). Trimming took off 6 bases at V and 0 bases at J, with 12 bases between the two ends. The CDR3 sequence is 13 residues long. Germline loops: CDR1 SQVTM, CDR2 ANQGSEA. CDR3 in amino acids: CSVLTGTSYEQYF. The DNA for the CDR3 is TGCAGCGTGCTAACAGGAACCTCCTACGAGCAGTACTTC.

The gene calls are TRBV5-6 and TRBJ2-1; perhaps D is TRBD1 or TRBD2 (5 bases each). Germline V gene sequence: CDR1 SGHDT, CDR2 YYEEEE. Trimming shortened V by 0 bases and J by 7 bases, and 11 bases separated the two germline ends. CDR3 length equals 14 residues. CDR3 DNA sequence: TGTGCCAGCAGCTTGGAGGGACGTCAAAATGAGCAGTTCTTC. This gives the protein CASSLEGRQNEQFF.

The chain couples TRBV7-9 to TRBJ2-7, with TRBD2 matching 8 bases. J was trimmed by 3 bases and V by 6 bases; bases with no gene match: 4. CDR3 length: 13 amino acids. Germline CDR1 reads SEHNR; CDR2 reads FQNEAQ (reference sequence). The CDR3 here is CASSSGTSYEQYF. Written as DNA, the CDR3 is TGTGCCAGCAGTTCCGGGACTAGCTACGAGCAGTACTTC. Based on the CDR3 plus reference TRBV7-9 and TRBJ2-7, the full variable domain is DTGVSQNPRHKITKRGQNVTFRCDPISEHNRLYWYRQTLGQGPEFLTYFQNEAQLEKSRLLSDRFSAERPKGSFSTLEIQRTEQGDSAMYLCASSSGTSYEQYFGPGTRLTVT.

The chain uses TRBV15 and TRBJ2-3; no reliable D call. Trimming took 1 base from V and 3 from J, leaving 5 bases between them. This CDR3 contains 13 residues. Germline CDR1 and CDR2: LNHNV and YYDKDF (reference sequence). The CDR3 spells CATSRGMTDTQYF. Written as DNA, the CDR3 is TGTGCCACCAGCAGAGGTATGACAGATACGCAGTATTTT.

This sequence joins TRBV15 and TRBJ2-1; D could derive from TRBD1 or TRBD2 (5 bases each). CDR3 length equals 16 residues. V lost 3 bases, J lost 10 bases, and 22 bases lay in between. Germline V gene data show CDR1 as LNHNV and CDR2 as YYDKDF (reference sequence). CDR3 residues: CATSRESEGRGWEQFF. CDR3 in DNA: TGTGCCACCAGCAGGGAGAGTGAGGGACGAGGGTGGGAGCAGTTCTTC. Variable domain in full (rest from reference TRBV15 and TRBJ2-1): DAMVIQNPRYQVTQFGKPVTLSCSQTLNHNVMYWYQQKSSQAPKLLFHYYDKDFNNEADTPDNFQSRRPNTSFCFLDIRSPGLGDTAMYLCATSRESEGRGWEQFFGPGTRLTVL.

V is TRBV29-1 and J is TRBJ2-1, with D unclear. The CDR3 length is 13 residues. With 5 bases removed from V and 0 bases from J, the gap between germline ends came to 8 bases. Germline-derived CDR1 and CDR2 are SQVTM and ANQGSEA. Written as DNA, the CDR3 is TGCAGCGTTAGGGTCAACTCCTACAATGAGCAGTTCTTC. This translates into CSVRVNSYNEQFF.

The CDR3 is CASSLGTNYGYTF. CDR3 in DNA: TGTGCCAGCAGTTTAGGGACTAACTATGGCTACACCTTC. The rearrangement links TRBV27 to TRBJ1-2; unclear D gene. CDR1 MNHEY and CDR2 SMNVEV come from the germline V gene (reference sequence). The CDR3 extends over 13 amino acids. The germline V and J ends were trimmed by 2 bases and 0 bases, with 4 bases remaining between them.

The chain recombines TRBV27 with TRBJ1-1; D possibly corresponds to TRBD1 (6 bases). CDR3 length: 15 residues. The V gene's germline CDR1 is MNHEY and CDR2 SMNVEV (reference sequence). Trimming shortened V by 0 bases and J by 7 bases, and 15 bases separated the two germline ends. DNA for the CDR3: TGTGCCAGCAGTTTATCTAATCTGGGGGGCGGTGAAGCTTTCTTT. This sequence encodes CASSLSNLGGGEAFF.

This clone occurred once. CDR3 sequence (DNA): TGTGCCACCAGCAGTTTGAGGGGCTTCCAAGAGACCCAGTACTTC. Translating it yields CATSSLRGFQETQYF. V is TRBV15 and J is TRBJ2-5, with D perhaps being TRBD1 or TRBD2 (5 bases each). CDR3 length: 15 residues. V dropped 3 bases and J dropped 1 base, with 12 bases sitting between them. Per germline, CDR1 LNHNV and CDR2 YYDKDF (reference sequence).

The chain links TRBV12-5 to TRBJ2-5, with 15 bases aligning to TRBD2. The CDR3 is 17 residues long. V shed 1 base and J 2 bases; nucleotides not matched to a gene: 2. Germline CDR1 LGHNT, CDR2 FRNRAP. CDR3 sequence: CASGLGTSGGVQETQYF. DNA for the CDR3: TGTGCTAGTGGTTTGGGGACTAGCGGGGGGGTTCAAGAGACCCAGTACTTC.

The rearrangement uses TRBV9 and TRBJ2-7, with TRBD1 as a possible D gene (6 bases). The length of the CDR3 is 13 residues. CDR1 and CDR2 (germline): SGDLS, YYNGEE. V gave up 2 bases and J gave up 4 bases, with 10 bases separating them. Here the CDR3 reads CASSVGHSYEQYF. The CDR3 DNA follows: TGTGCCAGCAGCGTGGGACACTCATACGAGCAGTACTTC. Looking up the rest from reference TRBV9 and TRBJ2-7 gives the full variable domain: DSGVTQTPKHLITATGQRVTLRCSPRSGDLSVYWYQQSLDQGLQFLIQYYNGEERAKGNILERFSAQQFPDLHSELNLSSLELGDSALYFCASSVGHSYEQYFGPGTRLTVT.

The chain is built from TRBV19 and TRBJ2-2, with a tentative D call TRBD2 (7 bases). CDR1 is LNHDA, CDR2 SQIVND, per germline (reference sequence). Between the trimmed V and J ends, which lost 0 bases and 6 bases, there was a span of 14 bases. This CDR3 contains 16 residues. The CDR3 protein is CASSIDPGGLAGELFF. The CDR3 region has the DNA TGTGCCAGTAGTATAGATCCGGGGGGCCTGGCCGGGGAGCTGTTTTTT.